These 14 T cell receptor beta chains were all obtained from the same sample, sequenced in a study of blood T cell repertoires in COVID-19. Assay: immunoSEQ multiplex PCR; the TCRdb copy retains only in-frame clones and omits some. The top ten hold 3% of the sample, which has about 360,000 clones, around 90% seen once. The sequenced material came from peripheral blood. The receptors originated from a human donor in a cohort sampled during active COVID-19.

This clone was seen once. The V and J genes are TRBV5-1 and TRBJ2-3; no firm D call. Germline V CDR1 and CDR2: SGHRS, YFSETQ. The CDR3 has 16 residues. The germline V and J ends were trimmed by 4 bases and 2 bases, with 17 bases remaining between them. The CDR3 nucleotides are TGCGCCAGCAGCATGTTGGCATCTTCCTCCACAGATACGCAGTATTTT. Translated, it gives CASSMLASSSTDTQYF.

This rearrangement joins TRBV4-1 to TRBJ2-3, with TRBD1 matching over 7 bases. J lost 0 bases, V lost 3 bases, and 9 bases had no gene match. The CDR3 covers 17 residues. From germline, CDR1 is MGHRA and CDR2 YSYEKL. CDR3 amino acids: CASSQFGTARSTDTQYF. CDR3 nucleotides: TGCGCCAGCAGCCAGTTCGGGACAGCCCGTAGCACAGATACGCAGTATTTT.

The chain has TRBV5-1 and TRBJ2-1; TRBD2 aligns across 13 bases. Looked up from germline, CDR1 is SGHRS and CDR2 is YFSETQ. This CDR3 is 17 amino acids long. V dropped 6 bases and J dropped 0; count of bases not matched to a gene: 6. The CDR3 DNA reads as TGCGCCAGCACCTCCACTAGCGGGAGGGGCTCCTACAATGAGCAGTTCTTC. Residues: CASTSTSGRGSYNEQFF.

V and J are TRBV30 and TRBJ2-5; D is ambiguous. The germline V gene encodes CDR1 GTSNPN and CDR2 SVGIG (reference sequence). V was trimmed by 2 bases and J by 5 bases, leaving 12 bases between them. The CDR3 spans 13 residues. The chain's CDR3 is CAWSPRPGETQYF. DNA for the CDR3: TGTGCCTGGAGTCCCCGGCCCGGGGAGACCCAGTACTTC.

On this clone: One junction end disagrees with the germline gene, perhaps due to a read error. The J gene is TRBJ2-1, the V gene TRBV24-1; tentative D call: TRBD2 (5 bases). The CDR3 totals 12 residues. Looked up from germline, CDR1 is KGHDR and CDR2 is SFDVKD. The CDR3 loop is CATSDLEGFGVF. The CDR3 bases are TGTGCCACCAGTGATTTGGAGGGTTTTGGGGTCTTC.

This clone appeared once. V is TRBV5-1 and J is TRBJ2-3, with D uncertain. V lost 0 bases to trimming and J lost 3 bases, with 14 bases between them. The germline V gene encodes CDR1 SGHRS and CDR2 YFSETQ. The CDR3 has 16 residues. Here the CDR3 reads CASSLVQPGVTDTQYF. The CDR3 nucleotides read TGCGCCAGCAGCTTGGTTCAACCAGGCGTTACAGATACGCAGTATTTT.

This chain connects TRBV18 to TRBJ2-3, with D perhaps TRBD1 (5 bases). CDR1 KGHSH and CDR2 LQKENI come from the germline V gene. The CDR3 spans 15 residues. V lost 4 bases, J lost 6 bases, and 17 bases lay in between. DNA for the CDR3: TGTGCCAGCTCACGTGGACACGCTACAACGGATACGCAGTATTTT. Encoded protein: CASSRGHATTDTQYF.

The CDR3 region is CASSPTGTGDTQYF. CDR3 in DNA: TGTGCCAGCAGCCCGACAGGGACTGGAGATACGCAGTATTTT. V and J are TRBV7-3 and TRBJ2-3; maybe TRBD1 (7 bases). V lost 5 bases to trimming and J lost 5 bases, with 14 bases between them. This CDR3 has 14 residues. Germline V CDR1 and CDR2: SGHTA, FQGTGA.

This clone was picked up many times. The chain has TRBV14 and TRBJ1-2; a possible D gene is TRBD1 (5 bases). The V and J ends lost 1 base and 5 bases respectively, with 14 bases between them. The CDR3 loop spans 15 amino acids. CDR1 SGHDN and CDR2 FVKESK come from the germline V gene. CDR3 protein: CASSQGAWGGYGYTF. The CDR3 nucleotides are TGTGCCAGCAGCCAAGGAGCCTGGGGGGGGTATGGCTACACCTTC.

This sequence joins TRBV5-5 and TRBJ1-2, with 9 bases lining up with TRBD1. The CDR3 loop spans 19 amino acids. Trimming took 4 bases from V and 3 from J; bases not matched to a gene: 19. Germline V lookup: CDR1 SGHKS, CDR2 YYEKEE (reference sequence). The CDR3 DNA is TGTGCCAGCAGCCCCCTACAACCTTGGACAGGGGACCGGGACTATGGCTACACCTTC. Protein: CASSPLQPWTGDRDYGYTF. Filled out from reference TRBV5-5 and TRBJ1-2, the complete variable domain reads DAGVTQSPTHLIKTRGQQVTLRCSPISGHKSVSWYQQVLGQGPQFIFQYYEKEERGRGNFPDRFSARQFPNYSSELNVNALLLGDSALYLCASSPLQPWTGDRDYGYTFGSGTRLTVV.

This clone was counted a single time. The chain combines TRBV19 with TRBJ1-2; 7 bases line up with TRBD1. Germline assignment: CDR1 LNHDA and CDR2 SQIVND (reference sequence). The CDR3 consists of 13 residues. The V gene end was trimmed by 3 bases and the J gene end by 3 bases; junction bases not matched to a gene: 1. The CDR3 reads CASSITGDYGYTF. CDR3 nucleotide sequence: TGTGCCAGTAGTATCACAGGGGACTATGGCTACACCTTC.

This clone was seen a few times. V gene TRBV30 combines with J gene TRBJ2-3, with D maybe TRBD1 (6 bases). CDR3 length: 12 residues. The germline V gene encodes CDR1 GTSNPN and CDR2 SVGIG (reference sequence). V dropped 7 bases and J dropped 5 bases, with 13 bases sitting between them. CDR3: CASYRVEDTQYF. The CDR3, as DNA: TGTGCCTCCTACAGGGTGGAAGATACGCAGTATTTT.

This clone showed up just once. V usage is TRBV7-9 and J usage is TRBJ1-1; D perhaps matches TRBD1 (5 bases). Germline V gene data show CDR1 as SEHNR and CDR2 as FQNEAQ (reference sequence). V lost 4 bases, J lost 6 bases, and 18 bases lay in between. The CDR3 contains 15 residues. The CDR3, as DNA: TGTGCCAGCAGCTCTTCCTCAGGGAGGTTGGCTGAAGCTTTCTTT. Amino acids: CASSSSSGRLAEAFF.

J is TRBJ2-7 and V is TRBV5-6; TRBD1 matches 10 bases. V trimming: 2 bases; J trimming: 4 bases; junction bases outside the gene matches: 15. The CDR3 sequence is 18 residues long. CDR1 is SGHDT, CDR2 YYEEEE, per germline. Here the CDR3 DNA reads TGTGCCAGCAGCTTTTCGACAGGGGGCAACGTAATTTTTTACGAGCAGTACTTC. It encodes CASSFSTGGNVIFYEQYF.